These T cell receptor beta chains were read from a single sample in a study of metastatic and nonmetastatic thyroid tumors. TCRdb re-processed the PCR reads through MiXCR. The table records roughly 48,000 clones, roughly 23% of them present only once. Specimen: blood. These TCRs come from a male donor with papillary thyroid cancer or a benign thyroid nodule (not recorded which). Some clones in this sample may be carry-over from other donors' samples. CDR3s include the opening cysteine and the closing phenylalanine or tryptophan. D genes are given only for firm matches. A row's size may be missing; if present it is once, few, many or a size class.

j_call clone_size v_call d_call cdr3_nt cdr3_aa
TRBJ2-3 many TRBV6-4 NA TGTGCCAGCAGTGAGAGTTGGCACGGAGATACGCAGTATTTT CASSESWHGDTQYF
TRBJ2-7 NA TRBV4-1 TRBD2 TGCGCCAGCAGCCAAGTTAGCGGGAGTTACGAGCAGTACTTC CASSQVSGSYEQYF
TRBJ2-7 many TRBV27 NA TGTGCCAGCAGTTTGGTTGTTGGGGGAGATCCGTACTTC CASSLVVGGDPYF
TRBJ2-1 many TRBV20-1 NA TGCAGTGCGAAGGACTACCTAAGCTCCGACAATGAGCAGTTCTTC CSAKDYLSSDNEQFF
TRBJ1-1 NA TRBV28 NA TGTGCCAGCAGTTTGTGGCAGTACACTGAAGCTTTCTTT CASSLWQYTEAFF
TRBJ2-5 many TRBV27 TRBD2 TGTGCCAGCCTCGTCGCTAGCGGGAGGGAAGAGACCCAGTACTTC CASLVASGREETQYF
TRBJ2-1 NA TRBV11-2 NA TGTGCCAGCAGCCGGGGGCAGCCGGACAATGAGCAGTTCTTC CASSRGQPDNEQFF
TRBJ2-7 many TRBV2 TRBD2 TGTGCCAGCAGTCCCAAGCTAGCGGGACTAGGTCTCCACGAGCAGTACTTC CASSPKLAGLGLHEQYF
TRBJ2-2 NA TRBV6-4 NA TGTGCCAGCAGTGAAAAGTACGGGGAAGGGGAGCTGTTTTTT CASSEKYGEGELFF
TRBJ2-7 many TRBV27 NA TGTGCCAGCAGTTTAAATGGCCAAAAGGTTCCCCCCTACGAGCAGTACTTC CASSLNGQKVPPYEQYF
TRBJ1-1 many TRBV12-3/TRBV12-4 NA TGTGCCAGCAGTACAGGGCCCAGGGCTTTCTTT CASSTGPRAFF
TRBJ2-1 many TRBV20-1 TRBD1 TGCAGTGCCGCCCGGAGGGACAGGAGCGATTCATCCCCCTCCTACAATGAGCAGTTCTTC CSAARRDRSDSSPSYNEQFF
TRBJ2-3 few TRBV11-2 NA TGTGCCAGCAGCTTAACTTCGCTCAGCACAGATACGCAGTATTTT CASSLTSLSTDTQYF
TRBJ2-7 NA TRBV20-1 NA TGCAGTGCTGATTCCGGGACGGGTTCCTACGAGCAGTACTTC CSADSGTGSYEQYF
TRBJ2-7 many TRBV6-1 TRBD1 TGTGCCAGCAGTGAACTCAACAGGGGGCCCATTATCGAGCAGTACTTC CASSELNRGPIIEQYF
TRBJ2-7 many TRBV6-1 NA TGTGCCAGCAGTGCACACTCCTACGAGCAGTACTTC CASSAHSYEQYF
TRBJ2-2 many TRBV5-1 TRBD1 TGCGCCAGCAGCATGGACAGGGTGGGGAACACCGGGGAGCTGTTTTTT CASSMDRVGNTGELFF
TRBJ2-1 NA TRBV18 NA TGTGCCAGCTGCGACCTAAGGTACAATGAGCAGTTCTTC CASCDLRYNEQFF
TRBJ2-5 many TRBV9 NA TGTGCCAGCAGCGTAGAGGCAGTCCAAGAGACCCAGTACTTC CASSVEAVQETQYF
TRBJ2-5 many TRBV19 TRBD2 TGTGCCAGTAGTACCCTACTAGCGGGAGCAGAGACCCAGTACTTC CASSTLLAGAETQYF
TRBJ2-1 many TRBV4-2 TRBD1 TGTGCCAGCAGCAAAAATACAGGGGGCATGACTTACAATGAGCAGTTCTTC CASSKNTGGMTYNEQFF